A selection of T cell receptor beta chains follows, all from one sample in a study of PD-1 blockade in classical Hodgkin lymphoma. Measured with immunoSEQ multiplex PCR; TCRdb has only the in-frame clones, and not every one. The sample includes around 57,000 clones, around nine tenths of them seen just once. This material consisted of peripheral blood mononuclear cells (PBMCs), taken before the fourth cycle of nivolumab. Receptors originate from a human donor with classical Hodgkin lymphoma. CDR3s include the opening cysteine and the closing phenylalanine or tryptophan. A D gene is named only where the DNA matches it firmly. Not every row has a clone size; where given, it reads once, few, many or a size class.

V	length	size	J	D	DNA	CDR3
TRBV7-3	16	NA	TRBJ2-1	NA	TGTGCCAGCAGCCAAGGGGACGGATTCTCCTACAATGAGCAGTTCTTC	CASSQGDGFSYNEQFF
TRBV28	13	NA	TRBJ1-5	NA	TGTGCCACCTTTGGGCAGGGGCCTCAGCCCCAGCATTTT	CATFGQGPQPQHF
TRBV11-2	16	NA	TRBJ2-3	TRBD2	TGTGCCAGCAGCTTAGGGGCGGGAGGAGGTTCAGATACGCAGTATTTT	CASSLGAGGGSDTQYF
TRBV6-6	15	NA	TRBJ2-3	TRBD2	TGTGCCAGCATCGAACTAGCGGGACCCAGAGCAACGCAGTATTTT	CASIELAGPRATQYF
TRBV28	14	once	TRBJ2-3	NA	TGTGCCAGCAGTTTGTTACTAGGCCGCGATACGCAGTATTTT	CASSLLLGRDTQYF
TRBV7-3	12	NA	TRBJ2-1	TRBD1	TGTGCCAGCAGGAACGACAGGGAAGAGCAGTTCTTC	CASRNDREEQFF
TRBV6-1	15	NA	TRBJ2-3	NA	TGTGCCAGCAGCCCCTTGACAAAAGGAACAGATACGCAGTATTTT	CASSPLTKGTDTQYF
TRBV6-5	16	few	TRBJ2-2	NA	TGTGCCAGCAGTTACTCGGAAAGGGTTGGGACCGGGGAGCTGTTTTTT	CASSYSERVGTGELFF
TRBV7-9	17	NA	TRBJ1-2	NA	TGTGCCAGCAGCTACGGACCCCCTCAAACGATTAACTATGGCTACACCTTC	CASSYGPPQTINYGYTF
TRBV7-8	13	NA	TRBJ1-5	TRBD1	TGTGCCAGCGGGACAGTGTCCAATCAGCCCCAGCATTTT	CASGTVSNQPQHF
TRBV7-8	13	NA	TRBJ2-5	NA	TGTGCCAGCAGCCCGGGACTCCAAGAGACCCAGTACTTC	CASSPGLQETQYF
TRBV28	14	NA	TRBJ1-2	TRBD1	TGTGCCAGCAGCTGGACAGGGGGCGCGGTTGGCTACACCTTC	CASSWTGGAVGYTF
TRBV9	14	NA	TRBJ2-1	NA	TGTGCCAGCAGCGTAGTCCCAGACCCTAATGAGCAGTTCTTC	CASSVVPDPNEQFF
TRBV18	16	NA	TRBJ2-7	TRBD1	TGTGCCAGCTCACGGGTCTTGGGACAGGGTGTCTACGAGCAGTACTTC	CASSRVLGQGVYEQYF
TRBV4-1	17	NA	TRBJ2-2	TRBD2	TGCGCCAGCAGCCAAGATGGGGGGGTCGTGAACACCGGGGAGCTGTTTTTT	CASSQDGGVVNTGELFF
TRBV29-1	12	NA	TRBJ1-1	NA	TGCAGCGTTCGACTTGCGAACACTGAAGCTTTCTTT	CSVRLANTEAFF
TRBV27	12	NA	TRBJ2-1	NA	TGTGCCAGCAGTTTCAACTACAATGAGCAGTTCTTC	CASSFNYNEQFF
TRBV2	13	once	TRBJ2-5	NA	TGTGCCAGCCACGGAGGACAGTGGGAGACCCAGTACTTC	CASHGGQWETQYF
TRBV7-2	14	NA	TRBJ2-7	TRBD1	TGTGCCAGCAGCTCAAGGACAGGGGACCACGAGCAGTACTTC	CASSSRTGDHEQYF
TRBV19	12	once	TRBJ2-3	NA	TGTGCCAGTAGTCGTTCCACAGATACGCAGTATTTT	CASSRSTDTQYF
TRBV19	13	once	TRBJ2-2	TRBD1	TGTGCCAGTGGAACAGGGGCGGCGGGGGAGCTGTTTTTT	CASGTGAAGELFF
TRBV10-1	11	NA	TRBJ2-7	NA	TGCGCCAGCAGGGCCCCCTACGAGCAGTACTTC	CASRAPYEQYF
TRBV10-1	14	NA	TRBJ1-1	NA	TGCGCCAGCAGTGAGAAAAGGGAGCGGAAAGAGGCTTTCTTT	CASSEKRERKEAFF
TRBV21-1	14	NA	TRBJ2-4	NA	TGTGCCAGCGATTCCGGGGGGAACAAAAACATTCAGTACTTC	CASDSGGNKNIQYF